This T cell receptor (beta chain) derives from a study of CD8+ T cells in alopecia areata (dated by TCRdb to 2016 to 2019). For context, the study as a whole: The treated patients, all with moderate-to-severe alopecia areata, were enrolled in an open-label pilot trial of oral tofacitinib given at 5 to 10 mg twice daily. Tofacitinib was administered for 6 to 18 months, and 6 months of follow-up off drug were then conducted to assess delayed response and recurrence. To study T cell clonal expansion in alopecia areata, the researchers applied high-throughput TCRbeta sequencing to both the C3H/HeJ mouse model and human patients. In humans, TCRbeta sequencing was performed on scalp tissue and on sorted CD4+ and CD8+ peripheral blood T cells from healthy controls and from patients with patchy or totalis/universalis alopecia areata. Tofacitinib-treated patients had biopsies at baseline and at 4 and 24 weeks of treatment, with a later scalp biopsy in several patients. Scalp clonality was compared among normal scalp (n=4), patchy alopecia areata scalp (n=8), and alopecia totalis/universalis scalp (n=8). RNA was obtained with the PAXgene miRNA kit for fixed scalp, the miRNeasy kit for PBMCs, and the RNeasy kit for mouse skin. TCRbeta CDR3 regions were amplified by immunoSEQ multiplex PCR with 35 Vbeta forward and 13 Jbeta reverse primers.

Library construction relied on the immunoSEQ multiplex PCR assay. To provide template for TCR sequencing, every sample had RNA extracted and reverse transcribed into cDNA. SuperScript III was used to make first-strand cDNA, primed with a 2:1 mix of oligo-dT and random hexamers. A synthetic immune receptor repertoire was used to gauge amplification bias, and whatever bias remained was removed computationally. Turning to the authors' computational methods: Raw reads were preprocessed to remove errors, and CDR3 was defined by IMGT conventions from the conserved cysteine to phenylalanine. To get clonality, Shannon entropy was normalized by log2 of the number of productive unique TCRs and the result was subtracted from 1. Whether each scalp clone was CD4 or CD8 was inferred by checking scalp TCRbeta sequences against the CD4 and CD8 repertoires from sorted blood. TCRdb re-hosts the immuneACCESS table, in-frame sequences only. Its copies lack some clones; in the studies checked, an unresolved V gene accounts for under half of them, and the cause for the rest is not known. The DNA was the basis for D and trimming; V, J and clone size are from that table. This sample lists hundreds of thousands of clones; about 68% were detected once. Under 1.5% of the sample comes from the top ten.

Study-level results and caveats: Unlike mouse skin, which is dominated by gammadelta T cells, normal human skin has resident alphabeta T cells that are also sequenced, and this complicates analysis of the scalp TCR repertoire. Shared TCR sequences between patients were less evident than in mice, which may be partly attributable to HLA diversity in the patient population. Compared with normal scalp, lesional scalp had higher clonality and more expanded CD8+ clones, particularly in alopecia totalis/universalis, a pattern that suggests antigenic drive.

Turning to this clone: The antigen it binds to is not known. No base quality values were provided; no much bigger clone lies one nucleotide off.

This specimen's time point label, per the study, means: baseline before oral tofacitinib. Peripheral blood and lesional scalp punch biopsies were obtained from patients with alopecia areata. After PBMCs were isolated by density centrifugation and stained for CD3, CD4 and CD8, a FACSAria was used to sort CD4+ and CD8+ T cells. From cysteine to phenylalanine, the CDR3 is 13 amino acids long. Here the CDR3 DNA is all that survives: 39 bases in frame from base 1. The junction carries 12 bases between V and J, which are trimmed by 6 bases and 1 base respectively. From a lookup of the germline V gene, CDR1 and CDR2 are SQVTM and ANQGSEA.

Here the sequenced sample was CD4+ T cells sorted from blood, taken at week 0. The TCR originated in a human donor with alopecia areata. This receptor chain uses TRBV29-1 and TRBJ1-1, with the D segment identity uncertain. The CDR3 amino acid sequence is: CSVLRAGNTEAFF. The base sequence is TGCAGCGTGCTCCGGGCGGGGAACACTGAAGCTTTCTTT.